This TCR beta chain was documented in a study of blood T cells in healthy people across ages. Study overall: Capturing about one barcoded beta molecule per two T cells was achieved by template switching.

PCR was performed a second time for roughly 7 to 12 cycles using a sample-barcoded 5' primer and a J-beta primer mix. Each CDR3 protein gets one entry after TCRdb re-called the 5' RACE reads with MiXCR. The sample has about 730,000 distinct CDR3 sequences; roughly 43% are singletons. This clonotype was recorded a few times. Its antigen is not known. This CDR3 spans 13 amino acids. Germline assignment: CDR1 KGHSH and CDR2 LQKENI. Overall study results and limits: Naive T cell percentage by flow cytometry tracked strongly with beta diversity. Naive CD4+ cells and diversity were both higher in long-lived donors than in aged donors.

This chain uses TRBV18 with TRBJ2-7; D is undetermined. The end of the DNA is better explained by TRBJ2-4, so the J call may be wrong. The sequence derives from a woman aged 55-69 years in good health. The sample taken for sequencing was blood. The CDR3 region has the DNA TGTGCCAGCTCACCGACGGACAAAAACATTCAGTACTTC. Translated: CASSPTDKNIQYF.